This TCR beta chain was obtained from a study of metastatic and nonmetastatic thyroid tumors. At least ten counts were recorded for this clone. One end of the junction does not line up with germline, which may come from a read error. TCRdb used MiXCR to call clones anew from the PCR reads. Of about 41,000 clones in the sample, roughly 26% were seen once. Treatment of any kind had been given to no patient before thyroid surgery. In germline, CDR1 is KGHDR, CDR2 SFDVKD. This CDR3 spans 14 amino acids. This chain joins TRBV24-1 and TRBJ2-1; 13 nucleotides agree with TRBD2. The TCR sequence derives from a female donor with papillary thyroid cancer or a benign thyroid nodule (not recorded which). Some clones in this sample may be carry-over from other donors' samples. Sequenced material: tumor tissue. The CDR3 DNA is TGTGTCACCAGTCGGACTAGCGGGAGTGAGGAGCAGTTCTTC. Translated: CVTSRTSGSEEQFF.